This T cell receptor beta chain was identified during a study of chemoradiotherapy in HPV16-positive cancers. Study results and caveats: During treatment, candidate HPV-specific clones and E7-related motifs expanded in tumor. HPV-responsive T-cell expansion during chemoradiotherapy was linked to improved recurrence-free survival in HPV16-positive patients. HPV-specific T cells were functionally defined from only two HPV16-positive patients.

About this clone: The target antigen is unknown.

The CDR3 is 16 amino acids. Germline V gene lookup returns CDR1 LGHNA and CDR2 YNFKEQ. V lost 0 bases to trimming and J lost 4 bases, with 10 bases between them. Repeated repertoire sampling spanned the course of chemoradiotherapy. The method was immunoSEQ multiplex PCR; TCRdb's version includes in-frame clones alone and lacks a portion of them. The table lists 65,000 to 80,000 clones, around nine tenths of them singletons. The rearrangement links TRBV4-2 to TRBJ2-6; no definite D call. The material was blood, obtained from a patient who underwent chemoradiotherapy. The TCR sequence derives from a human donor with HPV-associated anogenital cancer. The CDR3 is CASSQDFQAGANVLTF. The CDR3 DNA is TGTGCCAGCAGCCAAGATTTCCAAGCGGGGGCCAACGTCCTGACTTTC.